A selection of T cell receptor beta chains follows, all from one sample in a study of blood T cell repertoires in COVID-19. Only in-frame clones appear in the TCRdb table, and some are missing; sequencing was by immunoSEQ multiplex PCR. This sample has approximately 210,000 clones; roughly four fifths occur once, and the top ten carry roughly 12%. Sequences were obtained from PBMCs or T cells enriched from blood (not recorded which). The receptors shown here come from a man between 35 and 55 years old who had recovered from COVID-19. CDR3s include the opening cysteine and the closing phenylalanine or tryptophan. A D gene is named only where the DNA matches it firmly. Clone size is not always given. Where it is, it says once, few, many or a class for expanded clones.

V	size	D	J	DNA	CDR3
TRBV28	-	TRBD2	TRBJ2-3	TGTGCCAGCCTCGGGGGGGGCACAGATACGCAGTATTTT	CASLGGGTDTQYF
TRBV7-3	-	-	TRBJ2-2	TGTGCCAGCAGGGCTAGCCAAAACACCGGGGAGCTGTTTTTT	CASRASQNTGELFF
TRBV7-6	-	TRBD2	TRBJ2-1	TGTGCCAGCAGCGCACTAGCGTTAGGGAATGAGCAGTTCTTC	CASSALALGNEQFF
TRBV29-1	few	TRBD1	TRBJ2-1	TGCAGCGTTGACCCAGGGGGCTACTCTAGCTCCTACAATGAGCAGTTCTTC	CSVDPGGYSSSYNEQFF
TRBV7-6	-	TRBD1	TRBJ1-3	TGTGCCAGCAGCCCCGGGCCCCAGGGGGTCTCTGGAAACACCATATATTTT	CASSPGPQGVSGNTIYF
TRBV4-3	-	TRBD1	TRBJ1-3	TGCGCCAGCAGCCCTGGGACAGGGCCCTCGGGAGGAAACACCATATATTTT	CASSPGTGPSGGNTIYF
TRBV29-1	-	-	TRBJ1-5	TGCAGCGTTGGTGAGGGACTTCAGCCCCAGCATTTT	CSVGEGLQPQHF
TRBV4-1	-	-	TRBJ1-2	TGCGCCAGCAGCCAAGAGAGTCTCTACACCTTC	CASSQESLYTF
TRBV5-6	-	TRBD2	TRBJ2-7	TGTGCCAGCAGCTTAGGGCGGGAGAGCCACGAGCAGTACTTC	CASSLGRESHEQYF
TRBV4-3	-	-	TRBJ2-1	TGCGCCAGCAGCCAAGTTTACGGGACCTACAATGAGCAGTTCTTC	CASSQVYGTYNEQFF